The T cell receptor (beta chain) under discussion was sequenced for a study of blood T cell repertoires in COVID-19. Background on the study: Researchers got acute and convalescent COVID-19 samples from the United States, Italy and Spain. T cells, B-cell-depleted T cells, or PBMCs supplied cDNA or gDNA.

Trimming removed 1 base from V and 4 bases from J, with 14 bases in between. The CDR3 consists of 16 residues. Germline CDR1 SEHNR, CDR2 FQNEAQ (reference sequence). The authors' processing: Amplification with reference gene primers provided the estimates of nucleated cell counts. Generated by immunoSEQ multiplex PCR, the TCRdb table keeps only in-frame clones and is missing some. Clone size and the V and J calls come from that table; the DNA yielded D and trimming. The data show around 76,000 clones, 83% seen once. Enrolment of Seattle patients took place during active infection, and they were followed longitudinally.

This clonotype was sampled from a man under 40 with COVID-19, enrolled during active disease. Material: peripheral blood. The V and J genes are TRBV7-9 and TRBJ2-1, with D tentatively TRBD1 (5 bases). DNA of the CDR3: TGTGCCAGCAGCTTAGGGGCTATTCAGGGATACAATGAGCAGTTCTTC. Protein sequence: CASSLGAIQGYNEQFF.